This note documents a single TCR beta chain sequence. What antigen it recognizes has not been identified. Within one base of it there is no much larger clone, and no base qualities were kept. Via the germline V gene, CDR1 is SGDLS and CDR2 YYNGEE. Relative to germline, V is missing 1 base and J is missing 6 bases, with 8 bases of the junction outside any gene match. From its cysteine to its phenylalanine, the CDR3 spans 16 amino acids. The kept DNA is CDR3 alone, 48 bases in frame from the first base. The data were taken from a study of cytomegalovirus exposure and HLA in healthy donors (TCRdb year 2017). General notes on the study: In an earlier analysis of under 600 of the donors, about 260 Gb of sequence data and 100 million or so unique TCR beta sequences from about 179 million T cells were reported. Typing coverage varied by locus: about 620-630 donors for A, B, C, DRB1 and DQB1; roughly 520 for DQA1; around 610 for DPA1; fewer than 480 for DPB1. Every repertoire in the discovery cohort had been generated on one and the same sequencing platform. Along with the roughly 700-subject first cohort, a separate validation cohort of over a hundred different subjects was used. Donor age, sex, ethnicity and CMV serostatus were compiled together with the repertoire data. The study was designed to test whether signatures of past pathogen exposure could be identified by cataloging public T cell receptors. Using immunosequencing, the study profiled T cell repertoires from about 610 subjects and related those repertoires to cytomegalovirus serostatus. To study patterns of TCR occurrence, a later analysis re-analyzed previously published TCR beta repertoires from hundreds of donors and added high-resolution HLA genotyping. Among the approximately 400 genotyped donors, 75% to 90% belonged to the genetic ancestry cluster associated with self-reported Caucasian donors. HLA typing covered class I and class II loci at four-digit resolution. Roughly 300 gigabases of sequencing data and about 92 million unique TCR sequences made up an early release that covered 500 to 650 HLA-typed donors. Because of strong linkage in the cohort, roughly five DR-DQ haplotypes were treated as single units for association and clustering. A later genetic analysis took genome-wide SNP genotypes for about 65% of the 666 donors and used that subset as a discovery cohort. To decide whether each TCR beta V gene segment behaved as functional or pseudogenic, an earlier analysis of fewer than 750 of the donors relied on high-throughput TCR beta sequencing. Among 398 genotyped donors of the cohort, an average of 235,054 unique TCR beta nucleotide sequences were sequenced per donor, about a sixth of them non-productive. In the later analysis, no new phenotypic data were used to find candidate immune exposures; instead, reliance was placed on TCR beta sequences and their occurrence across donors. To predict cytomegalovirus infection status, the study brought together high-throughput TCR immunosequencing, statistical association of individual TCRs with disease status, and machine learning. Study-wide findings and limitations: In vitro tests confirmed that three of the cytomegalovirus-associated TCR beta chains recognize cytomegalovirus antigens. The sequencing pipeline was judged likely to have produced a cluster of highly shared sequence variants as a technical artifact. Most TCR sequences were observed very rarely across donors, whereas some public TCRs were present in many individuals. Correlated functional status among segregating V segments might be attributable to linkage disequilibrium, but an unknown experimental factor could not be ruled out. Some IMGT-functional V segments, including TRBV6-2 and TRBV6-3, could not be distinguished by the 87-base-pair reads and were therefore excluded. A later analysis associated 15,000 or so TCR beta sequences with specific HLA alleles at a false discovery rate of 0.05. The only immune exposure information available for the cohort was CMV serostatus. A later analysis found that most CMV-associated TCR beta chains appeared HLA-restricted, with HLA associations seemingly driven largely by CMV exposure. This cohort had only TCR beta chains sequenced, and the lack of alpha or paired-chain data limited which features could be detected. In a later genetic analysis, fewer N-insertions in productive TCRs were reported among donors in an Asian-associated ancestry cluster than the 666-donor mean. A total of 164 TCR beta chains were listed by the study as associated with cytomegalovirus. The presence/absence analyses assumed that sequencing depth was roughly uniform across donors, and that assumption may not be true. Because counts were too low, some 17 rarely observed V segments, including chromosome 9 orphons, were excluded from the earlier analysis of 587 of the donors. Strong co-occurrence of HLA alleles, especially DR and DQ, made assigning TCR associations to individual alleles difficult. Cytomegalovirus status was reported to be diagnosed by the classifier with high specificity and sensitivity in both the original and validation cohorts. In an earlier analysis of roughly 500 of the donors, most TCR beta V segments appeared in productive rearrangements about 87% or about 30% of the time, broadly matching IMGT annotations. It was suggested by the authors that the approach could potentially be generalized to other disease states and immunological phenotypes. An association between a missense DCLRE1C variant and V-gene and J-gene trimming of TCR beta chains was found in a later genetic analysis and replicated in an independent cohort. A further reported finding was that TCR beta sequences accurately predicted the HLA-A and HLA-B alleles for most subjects in the first cohort. Because HLA typing was unavailable for some donors at each locus, only the typed subset was used in association tests. In a later analysis, HLA-associated TCR beta chains showed more clonal expansion and lower generation probabilities than non-associated chains that were equally common. Several of the top co-occurrence clusters appeared to be linked to parvovirus B19, influenza, CMV and Epstein-Barr virus, according to a later analysis. In a later analysis, the rate of TCR association differed among HLA loci, with DRB1 alleles having the most associated TCRs and HLA-C alleles having the fewest.

The cohort comprised hundreds of healthy bone marrow donors. At the time of sampling, all cohort members were nominally healthy, though unrecorded immune exposures were likely present. The donor was CMV seropositive and was included in the group of 300 or so seropositive cohort members. Each donor provided a peripheral blood sample, and peripheral blood mononuclear cells were used for TCR beta sequencing. The Qiagen DNeasy Blood Extraction Kit was used to extract genomic DNA from the blood cell samples. Libraries came from the immunoSEQ multiplex PCR assay. For the multiplex PCR, a mixture combining 60 forward primers for TCR Vbeta segments and 13 reverse primers for TCR Jbeta segments was used. The CDR3 region of rearranged TCR beta genes was amplified from genomic DNA with a multiplex PCR assay. Amplified TCR beta libraries were sequenced as 87-base-pair reads on the Illumina HiSeq System. The authors' analysis ran thus. Across the 640 or so repertoires, a later analysis counted about 81 million unique TCR beta chains, around 10 million of which were shared by at least two donors. Raw reads were error-corrected and collapsed into unique sequences with a nearest-neighbor algorithm that merged closely related sequences to remove PCR and sequencing errors. Alignment of CDR3 sequences to IMGT reference sequences was used to assign V, D and J gene segments. For a sequence to be retained, a match of at least six nucleotides was required to both a V gene segment and a J gene segment. A rearrangement was called productive if the CDR3 had no stop codons and remained in frame with V and J, and every other rearrangement was called non-productive. CDR3 was defined by IMGT convention, running from the second conserved V-encoded cysteine to the conserved J-encoded phenylalanine. In an earlier analysis of 500 to 650 of the donors, sequences lacking an unambiguous match to a single V gene segment were excluded. An earlier analysis of 500 to 700 of the donors classified V segments as functional when productive rearrangements were above 56.7% and as segregating when the standard deviation between donors was above 5%. A statistical classification framework was built to diagnose cytomegalovirus status from the catalog of TCR beta chain sequences. In a later analysis, TCR nucleotide sequences were compared against IMGT/GENE-DB human TR gene sequences so that V and J genes could be assigned. A later analysis assigned CDR3 sequences and most-parsimonious VDJ recombination scenarios with the TCRdist pipeline. In a later analysis, each TCR beta chain was defined by its CDR3 amino acid sequence together with its V-gene family, and reads lacking a unique V-gene family were excluded. To address suspected cross-contamination and a sequencing artifact, a later analysis removed a few hundred highly shared, low-generation-probability nucleotide sequences. For each public chain, a later analysis derived a clonal expansion index from normalized ranks of inferred template counts within each repertoire. A later analysis computed generation probabilities with a VDJ recombination model fitted to out-of-frame rearrangements, and checked the results against IGoR. In a later analysis, hypergeometric tests were used to score TCR-TCR, TCR-HLA and TCR-CMV co-occurrence, with a repertoire-size bias correction applied to TCR pairs. A later analysis estimated false discovery rates by permuting HLA or CMV assignments 20 times. In a later analysis, co-occurring TCRs were grouped with DBSCAN, and TCRdist sequence similarity was added when clustering was performed within HLA-allele-positive subsets. Repertoires with fewer than 30,000 or more than 120,000 public chains, plus five repertoires with anomalous nucleotide sharing, were excluded from co-occurrence clustering. The table comes from immuneACCESS by way of TCRdb, which keeps in-frame sequences with V and J called. Part of the clones is missing from these tables; in studies checked, under half for an unresolved V gene and the rest for unknown reasons. That table furnishes V, J and clone size, whereas the DNA furnished D and trimming. The sample table shows 30,000 to 40,000 clones, and about 67% are seen once. About 9.5% of the sample belongs to the ten largest clones.

The origin of this receptor is a man between 40 and 49 years old in good health and CMV-seropositive. The sequenced sample consisted of PBMCs. The chain uses TRBV9 and TRBJ2-2, with 8 junctional bases fitting TRBD2. In nucleotides, the sequence is TGTGCCAGCAGCGTACGGGGAGCGGGAGACGCCGGGGAGCTGTTTTTT. Translated, this is CASSVRGAGDAGELFF.